Listed here is a single TCR beta chain. Its matching antigen is unknown. As part of library construction, unique molecular identifiers were attached to individual cDNA molecules. TCRdb reprocessed the 5' RACE reads with MiXCR, giving one entry per CDR3 protein. The profile shows about 56,000 distinct CDR3 sequences, roughly 10% of them singletons. The data derive from a study of early T cells in non-severe SARS-CoV-2 infection. Looking at the study overall: The chains were unpaired, and the sequenced material was bulk RNA from unsorted whole blood. Overall study results and limits: Sequences matched to VDJdb favored anti-spike CD8 responses, while private and CD4 specificities were missed.

Germline CDR1 LNHDA, CDR2 SQIVND (reference sequence). With 10 bases clipped from V and 5 bases from J, the junction kept 10 bases outside the gene matches. This CDR3 spans 13 amino acids. This rearrangement joins TRBV19 to TRBJ1-1, with 7 bases identical to TRBD1. Sequenced input: whole blood. The receptor's source is an adult who was a healthcare worker with PCR-confirmed SARS-CoV-2 infection or an uninfected control (not recorded which). The CDR3 region is CATVTGSFTEAFF. In DNA form, the CDR3 reads TGTGCCACCGTGACAGGGAGTTTTACTGAAGCTTTCTTT. Full variable domain (missing parts from reference TRBV19 and TRBJ1-1): DGGITQSPKYLFRKEGQNVTLSCEQNLNHDAMYWYRQDPGQGLRLIYYSQIVNDFQKGDIAEGYSVSREKKESFPLTVTSAQKNPTAFYLCATVTGSFTEAFFGQGTRLTVV.